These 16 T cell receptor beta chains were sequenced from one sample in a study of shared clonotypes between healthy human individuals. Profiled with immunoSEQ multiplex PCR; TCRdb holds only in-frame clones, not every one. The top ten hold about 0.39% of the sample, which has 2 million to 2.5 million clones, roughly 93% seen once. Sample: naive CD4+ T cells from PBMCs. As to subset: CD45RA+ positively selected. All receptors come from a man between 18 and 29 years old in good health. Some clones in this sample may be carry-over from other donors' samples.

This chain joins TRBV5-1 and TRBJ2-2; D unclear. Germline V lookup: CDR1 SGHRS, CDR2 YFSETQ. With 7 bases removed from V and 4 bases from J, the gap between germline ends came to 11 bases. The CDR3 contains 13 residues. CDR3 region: CASFFPGTGELFF. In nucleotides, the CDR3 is TGCGCCAGCTTCTTCCCGGGCACCGGGGAGCTGTTTTTT.

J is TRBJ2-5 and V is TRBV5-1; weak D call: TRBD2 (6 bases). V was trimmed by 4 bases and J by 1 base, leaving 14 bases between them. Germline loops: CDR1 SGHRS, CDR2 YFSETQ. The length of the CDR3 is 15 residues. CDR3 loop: CASSRGAAIQETQYF. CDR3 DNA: TGCGCCAGCAGCCGCGGGGCAGCCATCCAAGAGACCCAGTACTTC.

The CDR3 DNA reads TGTGCCAGCAGCCCTGCCCGGGGGTTGGACACTGAAGCTTTCTTT. Translated, it gives CASSPARGLDTEAFF. This rearrangement joins TRBV7-8 to TRBJ1-1; the D gene is possibly TRBD1 (5 bases). Germline CDR1 and CDR2: SGHVS and FQNEAQ. CDR3 length: 15 residues. V was shortened by 5 bases and J by 3 bases, with 16 bases between the two germline ends.

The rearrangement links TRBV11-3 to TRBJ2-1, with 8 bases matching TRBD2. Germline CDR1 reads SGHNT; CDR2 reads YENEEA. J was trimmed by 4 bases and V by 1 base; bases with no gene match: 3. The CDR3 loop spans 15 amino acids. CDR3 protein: CASSLGREVYNEQFF. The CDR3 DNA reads TGTGCCAGCAGCTTAGGGCGGGAGGTATACAATGAGCAGTTCTTC.

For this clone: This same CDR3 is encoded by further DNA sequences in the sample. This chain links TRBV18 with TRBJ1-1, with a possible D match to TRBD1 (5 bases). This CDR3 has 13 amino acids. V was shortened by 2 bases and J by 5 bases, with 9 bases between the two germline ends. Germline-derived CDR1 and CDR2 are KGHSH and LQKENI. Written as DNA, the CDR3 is TGTGCCAGCTCACCAGGTCAGGGAACTGAAGCTTTCTTT. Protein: CASSPGQGTEAFF. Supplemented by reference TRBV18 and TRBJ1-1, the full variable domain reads NAGVMQNPRHLVRRRGQEARLRCSPMKGHSHVYWYRQLPEEGLKFMVYLQKENIIDESGMPKERFSAEFPKEGPSILRIQQVVRGDSAAYFCASSPGQGTEAFFGQGTRLTVV.

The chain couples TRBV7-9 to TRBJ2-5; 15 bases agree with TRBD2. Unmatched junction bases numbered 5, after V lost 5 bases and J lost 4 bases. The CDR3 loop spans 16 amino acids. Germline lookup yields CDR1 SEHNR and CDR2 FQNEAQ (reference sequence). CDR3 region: CASSQRGLAGGETQYF. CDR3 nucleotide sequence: TGTGCCAGCAGCCAGAGGGGACTAGCGGGAGGAGAGACCCAGTACTTC.

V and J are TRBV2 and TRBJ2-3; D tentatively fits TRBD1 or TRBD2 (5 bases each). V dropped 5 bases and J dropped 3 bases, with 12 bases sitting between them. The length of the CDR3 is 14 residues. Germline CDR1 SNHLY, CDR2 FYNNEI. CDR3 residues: CASSRGALTDTQYF. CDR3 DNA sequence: TGTGCCAGCAGTAGGGGAGCTCTAACAGATACGCAGTATTTT. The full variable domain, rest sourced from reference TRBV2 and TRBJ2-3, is EPEVTQTPSHQVTQMGQEVILRCVPISNHLYFYWYRQILGQKVEFLVSFYNNEISEKSEIFDDQFSVERPDGSNFTLKIRSTKLEDSAMYFCASSRGALTDTQYFGPGTRLTVL.

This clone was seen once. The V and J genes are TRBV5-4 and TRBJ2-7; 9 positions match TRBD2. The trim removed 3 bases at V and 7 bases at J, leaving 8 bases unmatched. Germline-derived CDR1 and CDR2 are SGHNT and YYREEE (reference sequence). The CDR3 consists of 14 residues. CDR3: CASSSQRGAGEQYF. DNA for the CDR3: TGTGCCAGCAGCTCCCAGCGGGGGGCTGGGGAGCAGTACTTC.

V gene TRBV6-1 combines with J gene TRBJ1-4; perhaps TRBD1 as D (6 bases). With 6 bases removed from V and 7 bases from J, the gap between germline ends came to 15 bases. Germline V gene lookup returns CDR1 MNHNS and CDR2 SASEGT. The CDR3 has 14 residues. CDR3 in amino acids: CASRRGASGEKLFF. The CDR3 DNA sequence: TGTGCCAGCAGGCGGGGGGCCAGCGGTGAAAAACTGTTTTTT.

The CDR3 spells CASSWTGNQETQYF. The CDR3, as DNA: TGCGCCAGCAGCTGGACAGGGAACCAAGAGACCCAGTACTTC. The genes are TRBV5-1 and TRBJ2-5; 8 positions match TRBD1. V was pared by 3 bases and J by 0 bases, with 1 base of the junction left unmatched. Germline values: CDR1 SGHRS, CDR2 YFSETQ. The CDR3 length is 14 residues.

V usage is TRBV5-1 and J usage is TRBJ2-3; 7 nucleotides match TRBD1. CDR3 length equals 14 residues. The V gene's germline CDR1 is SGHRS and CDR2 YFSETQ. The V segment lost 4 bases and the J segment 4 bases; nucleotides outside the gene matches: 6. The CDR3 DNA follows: TGCGCCAGCAGCACGGGACAGTTACCAGATACGCAGTATTTT. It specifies CASSTGQLPDTQYF.

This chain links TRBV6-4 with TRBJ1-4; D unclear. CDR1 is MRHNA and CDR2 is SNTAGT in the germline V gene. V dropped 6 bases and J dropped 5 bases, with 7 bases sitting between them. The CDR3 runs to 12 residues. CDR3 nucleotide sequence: TGTGCCAGCAGGGACGAAAATGAAAAACTGTTTTTT. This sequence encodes CASRDENEKLFF.

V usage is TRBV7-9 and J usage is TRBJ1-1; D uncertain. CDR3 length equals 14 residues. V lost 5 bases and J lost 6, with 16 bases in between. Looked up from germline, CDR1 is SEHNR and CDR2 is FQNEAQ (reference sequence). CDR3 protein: CASSPPRTSPEAFF. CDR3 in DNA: TGTGCCAGCAGCCCTCCGCGGACGAGTCCTGAAGCTTTCTTT.

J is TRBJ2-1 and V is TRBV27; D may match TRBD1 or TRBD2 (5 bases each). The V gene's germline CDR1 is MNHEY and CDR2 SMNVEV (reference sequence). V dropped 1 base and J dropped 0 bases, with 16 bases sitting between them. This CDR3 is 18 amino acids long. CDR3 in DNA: TGTGCCAGCAGTTTATTTTCAGGGCCAGGGAGCTCCTACAATGAGCAGTTCTTC. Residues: CASSLFSGPGSSYNEQFF.

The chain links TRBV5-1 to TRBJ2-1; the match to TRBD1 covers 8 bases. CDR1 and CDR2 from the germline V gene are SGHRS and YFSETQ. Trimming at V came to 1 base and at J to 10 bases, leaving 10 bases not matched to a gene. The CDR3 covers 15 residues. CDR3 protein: CASSLTGSPGGEQFF. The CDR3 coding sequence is TGCGCCAGCAGCTTGACAGGGAGCCCAGGGGGCGAGCAGTTCTTC.

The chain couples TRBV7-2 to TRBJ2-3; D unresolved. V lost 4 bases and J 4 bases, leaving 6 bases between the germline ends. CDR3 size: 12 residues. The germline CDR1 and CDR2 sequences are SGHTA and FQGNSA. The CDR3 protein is CASSSTADTQYF. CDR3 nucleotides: TGTGCCAGCAGCTCCACGGCAGATACGCAGTATTTT.